The TCR beta chain under discussion was sequenced for a study of blood T cell repertoires in COVID-19. This CDR3 contains 16 residues. Germline CDR1 and CDR2: MDHEN and SYDVKM. With V trimmed by 4 bases and J by 2 bases, 11 bases remained unmatched. How the authors handled the data: Counts of nucleated cells, estimated from reference gene primer amplification, were obtained. Produced via immunoSEQ multiplex PCR; TCRdb's table is partial and in-frame only. For V, J and clone size, that table is used; D and trimming come from the DNA. The data hold 120,000 to 150,000 clones, with around four fifths observed a single time.

The receptor was isolated from a woman aged 40 to 50 with active or convalescent COVID-19. Sequenced sample: peripheral blood. The genes are TRBV28 and TRBJ2-7; 7 bases fit TRBD2. The CDR3 DNA reads as TGTGCCAGCAGTTCCCCGGTGACTAGCCAAACCTACGAGCAGTACTTC. Encoded protein: CASSSPVTSQTYEQYF. The full variable domain, completed using reference TRBV28 and TRBJ2-7, is DVKVTQSSRYLVKRTGEKVFLECVQDMDHENMFWYRQDPGLGLRLIYFSYDVKMKEKGDIPEGYSVSREKKERFSLILESASTNQTSMYLCASSSPVTSQTYEQYFGPGTRLTVT.